This T cell receptor (beta chain) was observed in a study of blood T cell repertoires in COVID-19. Across the whole study: The United States, Italy and Spain provided the acute and convalescent COVID-19 samples. From T cells, B-cell-depleted T cells, or PBMCs came the material, which was cDNA or gDNA.

Per the original data handling: For nucleated cells, counts were estimated from reference gene primer amplification. TCRdb's copy holds only in-frame clones and misses some; the assay was immunoSEQ multiplex PCR. V and J calls and clone size come straight from that table; D and trimming were deduced from the DNA. The sample shows tens of thousands of clones, approximately 88% of them seen only once. This clone was seen a handful of times. Trimming stripped 1 base from V and 4 bases from J, with 4 bases between. The CDR3 totals 13 residues. Per the germline V gene, CDR1 is SGHVS and CDR2 is FNYEAQ. Sequenced material: peripheral blood. The sequence was obtained from a man in his 70s with acute or convalescent COVID-19. V and J are TRBV7-6 and TRBJ2-2; no clear D. CDR3 nucleotides: TGTGCCAGCAGCTTAGACAGCACCGGGGAGCTGTTTTTT. Amino acid sequence: CASSLDSTGELFF.